The 27 T cell receptor beta chains given below trace back to one sample, sequenced in a study of blood T cell repertoires in COVID-19. Data came from immunoSEQ multiplex PCR; TCRdb stores just in-frame clones and leaves some out. The table records 200,000 to 250,000 clones, 75% to 85% of them present only once. The specimen sequenced was peripheral blood. The receptors were sampled from a human donor in a cohort sampled during active COVID-19.

The chain has TRBV5-1 and TRBJ2-1, with TRBD2 matching 7 bases. Germline V lookup: CDR1 SGHRS, CDR2 YFSETQ. V lost 1 base to trimming and J lost 6 bases; unmatched junction nucleotides: 4. This CDR3 is built from 14 residues. CDR3 nucleotide sequence: TGCGCCAGCAGCTTGCGCCCTAGCGGCAATGAGCAGTTCTTC. This sequence encodes CASSLRPSGNEQFF.

V and J are TRBV28 and TRBJ2-7; 8 nucleotides match TRBD2. Germline values: CDR1 MDHEN, CDR2 SYDVKM. V lost 2 bases to trimming and J lost 3 bases; unmatched junction nucleotides: 9. The CDR3 is 16 residues long. The CDR3 loop is CASSLIGAGDIYEQYF. The CDR3 nucleotides are TGTGCCAGCAGTTTAATCGGAGCGGGAGATATCTACGAGCAGTACTTC.

This chain joins TRBV4-2 and TRBJ2-1; 9 bases match TRBD2. The length of the CDR3 is 15 residues. J lost 5 bases, V lost 6 bases, and 8 bases had no gene match. Germline V gene sequence: CDR1 LGHNA, CDR2 YNFKEQ. CDR3 DNA: TGTGCCAGCAGACTCCCGGGACTAGCACACAATGAGCAGTTCTTC. Protein product: CASRLPGLAHNEQFF.

This clone was detected a few times. The chain employs TRBV30 and TRBJ2-7; a possible D gene is TRBD2 (6 bases). The CDR3 is made up of 13 amino acids. V gave up 7 bases and J gave up 3 bases, with 16 bases separating them. In germline, CDR1 is GTSNPN, CDR2 SVGIG (reference sequence). The CDR3 DNA sequence: TGTGCCTCCCCGCTAGCGACTAACTACGAGCAGTACTTC. This gives the protein CASPLATNYEQYF.

The chain carries TRBV19 and TRBJ1-5; 8 bases fit TRBD1. Germline V gene lookup returns CDR1 LNHDA and CDR2 SQIVND (reference sequence). There are 15 residues in the CDR3. V shed 5 bases and J 2 bases; nucleotides not matched to a gene: 5. The DNA for the CDR3 is TGTGCCAGTAGTCTCAGGGGGCTCGGCAATCAGCCCCAGCATTTT. It codes for CASSLRGLGNQPQHF.

This rearrangement joins TRBV19 to TRBJ1-1, with D maybe TRBD1 (5 bases). Germline V gives CDR1 LNHDA, CDR2 SQIVND (reference sequence). Trimming cost V 10 bases and J 3 bases, with 18 bases left between them. The CDR3 covers 14 residues. CDR3 sequence: CATQIGVWDTEAFF. CDR3 in DNA: TGTGCCACTCAAATAGGGGTCTGGGACACTGAAGCTTTCTTT.

V gene TRBV2 combines with J gene TRBJ2-1; 8 bases line up with TRBD2. This CDR3 contains 13 residues. The V gene end was trimmed by 5 bases and the J gene end by 4 bases; junction bases not matched to a gene: 1. The germline CDR1 and CDR2 sequences are SNHLY and FYNNEI. The CDR3 sequence: CASSTSGYNEQFF. The CDR3 DNA reads TGTGCCAGCAGTACTAGCGGATACAATGAGCAGTTCTTC.

The chain uses TRBV19 and TRBJ2-1; 11 bases are a match to TRBD2. V shed 7 bases, J shed 9 bases, and the junction held 11 bases outside the gene matches. The CDR3 covers 15 residues. Per the germline V gene, CDR1 is LNHDA and CDR2 is SQIVND (reference sequence). CDR3 in amino acids: CASTRLAGSMGEQFF. CDR3 sequence (DNA): TGTGCCAGTACCCGACTAGCGGGATCTATGGGTGAGCAGTTCTTC.

The V and J genes are TRBV7-2 and TRBJ2-1; D possibly corresponds to TRBD2 (5 bases). Looked up from germline, CDR1 is SGHTA and CDR2 is FQGNSA. This CDR3 is 16 amino acids long. Between the trimmed V and J ends, which lost 1 base and 9 bases, there was a span of 19 bases. The CDR3 DNA sequence: TGTGCCAGCAGCTTAGTGGGTAGCGCGAAAACGGGTGAGCAGTTCTTC. This codes for CASSLVGSAKTGEQFF.

This clone was picked up one time. The chain couples TRBV7-7 to TRBJ2-7; tentatively, D is TRBD2 (5 bases). The germline CDR1 and CDR2 sequences are SSHAT and FNYEAQ (reference sequence). Trimming took 5 bases from V and 6 from J, leaving 17 bases between them. The CDR3 has 14 residues. The CDR3 loop reads CASSVDGVGGEQYF. For the CDR3, the DNA is TGTGCCAGCAGCGTCGACGGGGTCGGTGGCGAGCAGTACTTC.

This chain connects TRBV7-2 to TRBJ1-3; D might be TRBD1 (5 bases). V was clipped by 5 bases and J by 2 bases, with 13 bases between them. This CDR3 contains 15 residues. The germline V gene has CDR1 SGHTA and CDR2 FQGNSA. The CDR3 spells CASSIRVGAGNTIYF. CDR3 nucleotide sequence: TGTGCCAGCAGCATCAGGGTTGGGGCTGGAAACACCATATATTTT.

The chain has TRBV7-8 and TRBJ1-1; 8 nucleotides line up with TRBD1. This CDR3 comprises 14 residues. Germline assignment: CDR1 SGHVS and CDR2 FQNEAQ. After removal of 3 bases from V and 6 bases from J, the junction contained 6 bases not matched to a gene. DNA for the CDR3: TGTGCCAGCAGCTTCGACAGGGGCGTGGCTGAAGCTTTCTTT. Translation gives CASSFDRGVAEAFF.

J is TRBJ2-1 and V is TRBV5-1; the D gene is possibly TRBD1 (6 bases). The germline CDR1 and CDR2 sequences are SGHRS and YFSETQ. The CDR3 runs 19 residues. The germline V and J ends were trimmed by 0 bases and 4 bases, with 23 bases remaining between them. The CDR3 reads CASSLGTARGPREYNEQFF. For the CDR3, the DNA is TGCGCCAGCAGCTTGGGGACAGCCCGAGGCCCTCGGGAATACAATGAGCAGTTCTTC.

This chain uses TRBV6-5 with TRBJ1-3; unclear D gene. This CDR3 comprises 16 residues. CDR1 and CDR2 from the germline V gene are MNHEY and SVGAGI. V was pared by 0 bases and J by 2 bases, with 11 bases between. CDR3 nucleotides: TGTGCCAGCAGTTACTCTCCGGGGAGAACTGGAAACACCATATATTTT. Translation gives CASSYSPGRTGNTIYF.

This clone was seen just once. This chain links TRBV28 with TRBJ2-1; D is undetermined. V lost 2 bases and J 0 bases, leaving 5 bases between the germline ends. The CDR3 extends over 14 amino acids. CDR1 and CDR2 (germline): MDHEN, SYDVKM. CDR3 loop: CASSLLLSYNEQFF. The CDR3 nucleotides are TGTGCCAGCAGTTTACTCCTCTCCTACAATGAGCAGTTCTTC.

This clone was observed a handful of times. The genes are TRBV5-1 and TRBJ2-7; TRBD2 might be the D (6 bases). Trimming removed 0 bases at V and 0 bases at J, with 25 bases between. The CDR3 sequence is 20 residues long. Per the germline V gene, CDR1 is SGHRS and CDR2 is YFSETQ. As DNA, the CDR3 is TGCGCCAGCAGCTTGGTGGGGAGGAGTGTGGGGGGAAAGAGCTCCTACGAGCAGTACTTC. Translating gives CASSLVGRSVGGKSSYEQYF.

J is TRBJ2-4 and V is TRBV18, with D perhaps matching TRBD2 (5 bases). Trimming pared 4 bases from V and 8 bases from J, leaving 9 bases between. The CDR3 is 12 amino acids. Looked up from germline, CDR1 is KGHSH and CDR2 is LQKENI. The CDR3 sequence is CASSRWGDIQYF. In DNA, the CDR3 is TGTGCCAGCTCACGATGGGGAGACATTCAGTACTTC.

This chain joins TRBV9 and TRBJ1-1; 8 positions match TRBD1. CDR1 and CDR2 (germline): SGDLS, YYNGEE. J lost 1 base, V lost 0 bases, and 5 bases had no gene match. The CDR3 length is 16 residues. In nucleotides, the CDR3 is TGTGCCAGCAGCGTAGTGGGACAGGCGGGGAACACTGAAGCTTTCTTT. Its translation is CASSVVGQAGNTEAFF.

The rearrangement links TRBV7-9 to TRBJ2-7; 8 bases are shared with TRBD1. Trimming removed 4 bases from V and 2 bases from J; junction bases left unmatched: 10. Germline V gene sequence: CDR1 SEHNR, CDR2 FQNEAQ (reference sequence). This CDR3 has 16 residues. This CDR3 is CASSSWGDRSAYEQYF. The CDR3 coding sequence is TGTGCCAGCAGCTCATGGGGGGACAGGTCCGCCTACGAGCAGTACTTC. Looking up the rest from reference TRBV7-9 and TRBJ2-7 gives the full variable domain: DTGVSQNPRHKITKRGQNVTFRCDPISEHNRLYWYRQTLGQGPEFLTYFQNEAQLEKSRLLSDRFSAERPKGSFSTLEIQRTEQGDSAMYLCASSSWGDRSAYEQYFGPGTRLTVT.

This rearrangement joins TRBV30 to TRBJ2-3, with TRBD2 identical over 13 bases. V was clipped by 2 bases and J by 3 bases; unmatched bases: 11. Germline-derived CDR1 and CDR2 are GTSNPN and SVGIG (reference sequence). The CDR3 contains 18 residues. CDR3: CAWSRGTSGIRTTDTQYF. The CDR3 DNA reads TGTGCCTGGAGTCGCGGGACTAGCGGGATACGGACGACAGATACGCAGTATTTT.

This chain links TRBV5-8 with TRBJ2-1; TRBD2 is a possible D gene (5 bases). This CDR3 spans 12 amino acids. V was clipped by 3 bases and J by 14 bases, with 15 bases between them. Germline V gives CDR1 SGHTS, CDR2 YDEGEE. CDR3 loop: CASSSRTLPKFF. As DNA, the CDR3 is TGTGCCAGCAGCTCCAGGACTCTTCCAAAGTTCTTC.

The J gene is TRBJ1-1, the V gene TRBV29-1; D is undetermined. V lost 4 bases and J lost 0, with 9 bases in between. CDR1 is SQVTM and CDR2 is ANQGSEA in the germline V gene. The length of the CDR3 is 13 residues. The CDR3 protein is CSVGGRMNTEAFF. CDR3 coding DNA: TGCAGCGTTGGTGGCAGAATGAACACTGAAGCTTTCTTT.

The gene calls are TRBV28 and TRBJ1-6; 9 nucleotides align to TRBD1. Trimming at V came to 3 bases and at J to 9 bases, leaving 6 bases not matched to a gene. The CDR3 covers 15 residues. The germline CDR1 and CDR2 sequences are MDHEN and SYDVKM. The CDR3 nucleotides are TGTGCCAGCAGTTTTAAGGGACAGGGTGGTTCACCCCTCCACTTT. The encoded protein is CASSFKGQGGSPLHF.

The CDR3 DNA reads TGCAGCGTTCGCCTTGGACAGCGCACAGATACGCAGTATTTT. Protein sequence: CSVRLGQRTDTQYF. V is TRBV29-1 and J is TRBJ2-3, with a possible D match to TRBD1 (6 bases). With 5 bases removed from V and 1 base from J, the gap between germline ends came to 13 bases. The CDR3 length is 14 residues. Germline CDR1 and CDR2: SQVTM and ANQGSEA.

The chain joins TRBV9 to TRBJ1-1, with a tentative D call TRBD1 (6 bases). This CDR3 comprises 14 residues. Trimming took off 4 bases at V and 2 bases at J, with 12 bases between the two ends. Germline V gene data show CDR1 as SGDLS and CDR2 as YYNGEE. The CDR3 DNA reads TGTGCCAGCAGCCCCAGGGGCCACAACACTGAAGCTTTCTTT. Its translation: CASSPRGHNTEAFF.

V usage is TRBV6-5 and J usage is TRBJ1-2; D remains unclear. The CDR3 totals 13 residues. Germline loops: CDR1 MNHEY, CDR2 SVGAGI. V was shortened by 3 bases and J by 2 bases, with 7 bases between the two germline ends. Written as DNA, the CDR3 is TGTGCCAGCAGTTATTCAGAAAACTATGGCTACACCTTC. This codes for CASSYSENYGYTF.

This rearrangement joins TRBV7-9 to TRBJ2-1; 7 positions match TRBD1. CDR3 length: 13 residues. Trimming at V came to 3 bases and at J to 13 bases, leaving 9 bases not matched to a gene. CDR1 and CDR2 from the germline V gene are SEHNR and FQNEAQ (reference sequence). Here the CDR3 DNA reads TGTGCCAGCAGCTTTCCGGACAGGCCAAAACAGTTCTTC. It yields the protein CASSFPDRPKQFF. Full variable domain (missing parts from reference TRBV7-9 and TRBJ2-1): DTGVSQNPRHKITKRGQNVTFRCDPISEHNRLYWYRQTLGQGPEFLTYFQNEAQLEKSRLLSDRFSAERPKGSFSTLEIQRTEQGDSAMYLCASSFPDRPKQFFGPGTRLTVL.